Listed below are T cell receptor beta chains from one sample, sequenced in a study of a mutant IDH1 vaccine in newly diagnosed glioma. Their antigen targets remain unknown. Here immunoSEQ multiplex PCR was the method, and the copy in TCRdb shows in-frame clones only, minus some. The profile shows some 120,000 clones, roughly 78% of them singletons. Sequencing used PBMCs, obtained from a glioma patient whose treatment included an IDH1 peptide vaccine. Every receptor here comes from a man aged 35 to 55 with glioma. CDR3s include the opening cysteine and the closing phenylalanine or tryptophan. The order of the fields is V gene, J gene, clone size, D gene, CDR3 length, CDR3 DNA, CDR3 protein. The D gene is left open where the match is weak. Not every row has a clone size; where given, it reads once, few, many or a size class.

>TRBV5-4|TRBJ2-4|.|TRBD1|16
TGTGCCAGCAGCCGGGACAGGTCTACAACTCAAAACATTCAGTACTTC
CASSRDRSTTQNIQYF
>TRBV28|TRBJ2-1|.|.|12
TGTGCCAGCAGTCCCACCTCACAGGCGCGGATCTTC
CASSPTSQARIF
>TRBV7-2|TRBJ2-1|.|.|13
TGTGCCAGCAGCTTGGCCCTGCGGGATGAGCAGTTCTTC
CASSLALRDEQFF
>TRBV7-9|TRBJ2-7|once|.|14
TGTGCCAGCAGCTTGGAGGGGGCGGGGTACGAGCAGTACTTC
CASSLEGAGYEQYF
>TRBV19|TRBJ1-5|.|TRBD1|19
TGTGCCAGTAGTATGGTTCCCAGGGGGCGCGTGCATAGCAATCAGCCCCAGCATTTT
CASSMVPRGRVHSNQPQHF
>TRBV7-9|TRBJ2-7|.|.|15
TGTGCCAGCAGCTTTAGGGGAGAGGCCCCCTACGAGCAGTACTTC
CASSFRGEAPYEQYF
>TRBV5-1|TRBJ2-5|.|TRBD1|16
TGCGCCAGCAGCTTGGGGGACAGACTGTACCAAGAGACCCAGTACTTC
CASSLGDRLYQETQYF
>TRBV21-1|TRBJ2-7|.|.|19
TGTGCCAGCAGCAAAGATGACGGGCCGGGACTAGCGCACTCCTACGAGCAGTACTTC
CASSKDDGPGLAHSYEQYF
>TRBV4-3|TRBJ2-7|.|.|17
TGCGCCAGCAGCCAAGAGTGGTCCCCGGGATCCTCCTACGAGCAGTACTTC
CASSQEWSPGSSYEQYF
>TRBV5-4|TRBJ2-2|.|.|14
TGTGCCAGCAGCTGGGAGGGGGAAACCGGGGAGCTGTTTTTT
CASSWEGETGELFF
>TRBV7-7|TRBJ2-1|few|TRBD2|16
TGTGCTAGCAGCCGTCGACTAGCGGGGGGGCCCAATGAGCAGTTCTTC
CASSRRLAGGPNEQFF
>TRBV5-1|TRBJ2-3|.|TRBD2|15
TGCGCCAGCAGCGGCGGGGGGGCCAGCACAGATACGCAGTATTTT
CASSGGGASTDTQYF
>TRBV19|TRBJ1-1|.|TRBD1|16
TGTGCCAGTAGTTACAAGGGACAGGCTACGAACACTGAAGCTTTCTTT
CASSYKGQATNTEAFF
>TRBV29-1|TRBJ2-7|.|TRBD2|14
TGCAGCGTTTACATGGCGGGACTAGCCTACGAGCAGTACTTC
CSVYMAGLAYEQYF
>TRBV11-3|TRBJ2-3|.|TRBD1|15
TGTGCCAGCAGCCAAGGGACAGGGAGGGGAGATACGCAGTATTTT
CASSQGTGRGDTQYF
>TRBV6-6|TRBJ1-2|.|.|13
TGTGCCAGCACTTTAGGGCTCAACTATGGCTACACCTTC
CASTLGLNYGYTF
>TRBV6-1|TRBJ2-7|.|TRBD1|13
TGTGCCACCTCGACAGGGGTTACCTACGAGCAGTACTTC
CATSTGVTYEQYF
>TRBV10-1|TRBJ2-7|few|.|16
TGCGCCAGCAGTCCCTCCCGGGACGGAGCCCACTACGAGCAGTACTTC
CASSPSRDGAHYEQYF
>TRBV5-6|TRBJ2-3|.|.|15
TGTGCCAGCAGCCCGGCAGAGGGGGGCACAGATACGCAGTATTTT
CASSPAEGGTDTQYF
>TRBV4-2|TRBJ2-5|few|TRBD2|16
TGTGCCAGCAGCGGGGGGGCTAGCGGGAACCAAGAGACCCAGTACTTC
CASSGGASGNQETQYF
>TRBV7-8|TRBJ2-5|.|.|13
TGTGCCAGCAGCTTAGTTGGTAGCGAGACCCAGTACTTC
CASSLVGSETQYF
>TRBV7-9|TRBJ2-3|.|.|15
TGTGCCAGCAGCTTCATAGCGCCATCCACAGATACGCAGTATTTT
CASSFIAPSTDTQYF
>TRBV5-5|TRBJ1-4|once|.|14
TGTGCCAGCAGCTCACAGGGAAGGACCCTCAAACTGTTTTTT
CASSSQGRTLKLFF
>TRBV28|TRBJ2-1|.|.|15
TGTGCCAGCAGTCGCCCAGGCCTCCCTTTAGATGAGCAGTTCTTC
CASSRPGLPLDEQFF
>TRBV4-2|TRBJ2-1|.|.|15
TGTGCCAGCAGCCAACAGCAACAGGGCGGCAATGAGCAGTTCTTC
CASSQQQQGGNEQFF
>TRBV6-5|TRBJ2-5|.|TRBD2|13
TGTGCCAGCAGTTGGGGGGGAAGGGAGACCCAGTACTTC
CASSWGGRETQYF
>TRBV7-2|TRBJ2-3|once|.|16
TGTGCCAGCAGCTTAGCAGGACTACCCCCAGCGAATACGCAGTATTTT
CASSLAGLPPANTQYF
>TRBV10-1|TRBJ1-5|.|TRBD1|13
TGCGCCACCGCTGACAGGGGAAATCAGCCCCAGCATTTT
CATADRGNQPQHF
>TRBV7-2|TRBJ1-5|.|.|14
TGTGCCAGCAGCTTAGCGTCCGTTGGGCAGCCCCAGCATTTT
CASSLASVGQPQHF
>TRBV6-6|TRBJ2-3|.|TRBD2|15
TGTGCCAGCAGCCCCGGGACTAGCGGCACAGATACGCAGTATTTT
CASSPGTSGTDTQYF
>TRBV6-6|TRBJ1-5|.|TRBD1|15
TGTGCCAGCAGTCTTCGGACAGGGAGCAATCAGCCCCAGCATTTT
CASSLRTGSNQPQHF
>TRBV25-1|TRBJ2-1|once|.|13
TGTGCCAGCAGTGAATACAGATGGAATGAGCAGTTCTTC
CASSEYRWNEQFF
>TRBV18|TRBJ1-2|.|.|17
TGTGCCAGCTCACCACCGGGCCCAGGGAGGACTAACTATGGCTACACCTTC
CASSPPGPGRTNYGYTF
>TRBV7-8|TRBJ2-7|once|.|16
TGTGCCAGCAGCTTAATGGCGACGACGAGCTCCTACGAGCAGTACTTC
CASSLMATTSSYEQYF
>TRBV4-3|TRBJ2-3|.|TRBD1|17
TGCGCCAGCAGCCAATTAGGGACAGTCTCTAACACAGATACGCAGTATTTT
CASSQLGTVSNTDTQYF
>TRBV19|TRBJ2-1|.|.|13
TGTGCCAGTAGCCCTGACTATTACAATGAGCAGTTCTTC
CASSPDYYNEQFF
>TRBV5-6|TRBJ2-7|.|TRBD1|15
TGTGCCAGCAGCTCCTTGACAGGGGTCTCCTACGAGCAGTACTTC
CASSSLTGVSYEQYF
>TRBV6-5|TRBJ1-3|.|.|15
TGTGCCAGCAGTCAATGGAGTTACTCTGGAAACACCATATATTTT
CASSQWSYSGNTIYF
>TRBV21-1|TRBJ2-5|.|.|17
TGTGCCAGCAGCAAAGGGTACGCGGGACACCTGGGGGAGACCCAGTACTTC
CASSKGYAGHLGETQYF
>TRBV7-2|TRBJ2-5|.|.|15
TGTGCCAGCAGCTTAGGGCCAGGCCGACAAGAGACCCAGTACTTC
CASSLGPGRQETQYF
>TRBV21-1|TRBJ1-2|.|.|13
TGTGCCAGCAGCTCCAGGGGGACTGGCGGCTACACCTTC
CASSSRGTGGYTF
>TRBV27|TRBJ1-2|.|.|11
TGTGCCAGCAATATTAAGAATGGCTACACCTTC
CASNIKNGYTF
>TRBV7-2|TRBJ2-5|.|.|16
TGTGCCAGCAGCTCCACGCTAGGGGGGGCTGGGGAGACCCAGTACTTC
CASSSTLGGAGETQYF
>TRBV4-2|TRBJ1-2|.|.|15
TGTGCCAGCAGCCAAGGTGGCAGGGAAAACTATGGCTACACCTTC
CASSQGGRENYGYTF
>TRBV2|TRBJ1-5|.|TRBD1|14
TGTGCCAGCAGGAAGACAGGGAACAATCAGCCCCAGCATTTT
CASRKTGNNQPQHF
>TRBV5-5|TRBJ1-2|.|.|13
TGTGCCAGCAGTTACATCCCGGTCGGCGGCTACACCTTC
CASSYIPVGGYTF
>TRBV2|TRBJ1-3|.|.|13
TGTGCCAGCAGCCAGGATCCTGGAAACACCATATATTTT
CASSQDPGNTIYF
>TRBV30|TRBJ2-5|.|.|14
TGTGCCTGGAGTCGAGGGGGGGGACAAGAGACCCAGTACTTC
CAWSRGGGQETQYF
>TRBV5-6|TRBJ1-2|.|TRBD1|14
TGTGCCAGCAGGGAGGATGACAGGGACTATGGCTACACCTTC
CASREDDRDYGYTF
>TRBV27|TRBJ2-1|.|TRBD2|15
TGTGCCAGCAGTACCCTAGCGGGAGTCTACAATGAGCAGTTCTTC
CASSTLAGVYNEQFF
>TRBV11-2|TRBJ2-7|few|.|15
TGTGCCAGCAGCTTACTGAAGCCGCGTCCCTACGAGCAGTACTTC
CASSLLKPRPYEQYF
>TRBV9|TRBJ2-7|.|TRBD1|15
TGTGCCAGCAGCGTCCGACAGGGACCGGGCTACGAGCAGTACTTC
CASSVRQGPGYEQYF
>TRBV7-3|TRBJ2-1|.|TRBD1|15
TGTGCCAGCAGCCCAACGACAGGGGGCGGGAATGAGCAGTTCTTC
CASSPTTGGGNEQFF
>TRBV5-5|TRBJ2-7|.|.|13
TGTGCCAGCAGCTTCGGGGTAGCCTACGAGCAGTACTTC
CASSFGVAYEQYF
>TRBV5-1|TRBJ1-1|.|.|16
TGCGCCAGCAGCCCCCGAGGTCTAGGAGGAAACACTGAAGCTTTCTTT
CASSPRGLGGNTEAFF